This T cell receptor beta chain was retrieved from a study of blood T cell repertoires in COVID-19. In the study overall: Material from acute and convalescent COVID-19 was sourced from the United States, Italy and Spain. PBMCs, B-cell-depleted T cells, or T cells provided the cDNA or gDNA that made up the material.

TCRdb's table, derived via immunoSEQ multiplex PCR, lists solely in-frame clones and lacks some. This repertoire shows fewer than 60,000 clones, about 80% found once; its top ten account for about 3.4%. The germline V and J ends were trimmed by 6 bases and 6 bases, with 17 bases remaining between them. The CDR3 is 14 residues long. Germline lookup yields CDR1 MNHEY and CDR2 SMNVEV (reference sequence). The chain uses TRBV27 and TRBJ1-1, with D tentatively TRBD1 (6 bases). The receptor comes from a man aged 60 to 75 with acute or convalescent COVID-19. Sequences were obtained from peripheral blood. Here the CDR3 DNA reads TGTGCCAGCAGCGCGAACAGGGTTAATGCTGAAGCTTTCTTT. This translates into CASSANRVNAEAFF.